These 14 T cell receptor beta chains were all obtained from the same sample, sequenced in a study of blood T cell repertoires in COVID-19. TCRdb's copy holds only in-frame clones and misses some; the assay was immunoSEQ multiplex PCR. The table has 190,000 or so clones, around 89% seen once. The sample was peripheral blood. These receptors all come from a man aged 50 to 59 with acute or convalescent COVID-19.

The genes are TRBV28 and TRBJ1-2, with 10 nucleotides matching TRBD1. This CDR3 is 15 amino acids long. CDR1 is MDHEN, CDR2 SYDVKM, per germline. With V trimmed by 4 bases and J by 7 bases, 9 bases remained unmatched. The CDR3 DNA is TGTGCCAGCAGTTCTTCCGGGACAGGGGTTGGTGGCTACACCTTC. The encoded protein is CASSSSGTGVGGYTF.

This chain connects TRBV6-1 to TRBJ2-7; D perhaps matches TRBD1 (6 bases). The V gene lost 0 bases and the J gene lost 1 base, with 10 bases spanning the gap. The CDR3 is 15 residues long. Per the germline V gene, CDR1 is MNHNS and CDR2 is SASEGT. CDR3 loop: CASSEATGISYEQYV. Here the CDR3 DNA reads TGTGCCAGCAGTGAAGCCACAGGGATTTCCTACGAGCAGTACGTC.

The chain has TRBV2 and TRBJ1-5, with 7 bases aligning to TRBD1. Per germline, CDR1 SNHLY and CDR2 FYNNEI. Trimming removed 2 bases from V and 4 bases from J; junction bases left unmatched: 5. This CDR3 region has 15 residues. CDR3: CASSETPGQNQPQHF. The CDR3 bases are TGTGCCAGCAGTGAAACTCCGGGACAGAATCAGCCCCAGCATTTT.

The count of this clone is one. The genes are TRBV4-1 and TRBJ1-5, with 7 bases identical to TRBD1. Germline V CDR1 and CDR2: MGHRA, YSYEKL. The CDR3 sequence is 18 residues long. V lost 5 bases and J lost 0; bases outside the gene matches: 13. The CDR3 spells CASSFRPPRGDSNQPQHF. The CDR3 DNA is TGCGCCAGCAGCTTCCGCCCCCCCAGGGGGGATAGCAATCAGCCCCAGCATTTT.

V gene TRBV7-8 combines with J gene TRBJ2-2; TRBD1 agrees at 8 bases. The length of the CDR3 is 15 residues. Germline V gene data show CDR1 as SGHVS and CDR2 as FQNEAQ. V was clipped by 2 bases and J by 5 bases; unmatched bases: 4. The CDR3 DNA is TGTGCCAGCAGCTTAAAGGGGACAGGAACCGGGGAGCTGTTTTTT. Its translation is CASSLKGTGTGELFF.

This chain links TRBV19 with TRBJ2-7, with a possible D match to TRBD2 (5 bases). The germline V gene has CDR1 LNHDA and CDR2 SQIVND (reference sequence). V lost 3 bases to trimming and J lost 3 bases, with 9 bases between them. The CDR3 totals 13 residues. Here the CDR3 reads CASSIVLGYEQYV. The CDR3 coding sequence is TGTGCCAGTAGTATCGTACTAGGCTACGAGCAGTACGTC.

CDR3 residues: CASSLRGPFANTEAFF. In nucleotides, the CDR3 is TGTGCCAGCAGTTTAAGGGGGCCCTTTGCGAACACTGAAGCTTTCTTT. The gene calls are TRBV27 and TRBJ1-1; 7 nucleotides line up with TRBD1. From germline, CDR1 is MNHEY and CDR2 SMNVEV (reference sequence). CDR3 size: 16 residues. V shed 2 bases, J shed 1 base, and the junction held 7 bases outside the gene matches.

This clone was observed a single time. The rearrangement joins TRBV23-1 to TRBJ2-7, with 7 bases fitting TRBD1. TRBV23-1 is classed as an ORF, of uncertain function. With 5 bases clipped from V and 9 bases from J, the junction kept 10 bases outside the gene matches. The CDR3 extends over 13 amino acids. The DNA of the CDR3 is TGCGCCAGCAGTGGGACAGTAAGGCATCTGCAGTACGTC. Protein sequence: CASSGTVRHLQYV.

V is TRBV7-7 and J is TRBJ2-1; 13 nucleotides match TRBD2. The CDR3 is made up of 15 amino acids. Looked up from germline, CDR1 is SSHAT and CDR2 is FNYEAQ (reference sequence). J lost 9 bases, V lost 4 bases, and 6 bases had no gene match. This CDR3 reads CASSSGLAGQGEQFF. DNA of the CDR3: TGTGCCAGCAGCTCGGGACTAGCGGGACAAGGTGAGCAGTTCTTC.

J is TRBJ2-7 and V is TRBV28, with TRBD1 as a possible D gene (6 bases). CDR3 length: 14 residues. The V gene lost 7 bases and the J gene lost 3 bases, with 16 bases spanning the gap. Per the germline V gene, CDR1 is MDHEN and CDR2 is SYDVKM. The CDR3 sequence: CASNQPGAGYEQYF. The CDR3 nucleotides are TGTGCCAGCAATCAGCCAGGGGCGGGCTACGAGCAGTACTTC.

Points on this clone: This specimen includes other DNA sequences encoding the same CDR3. The chain is built from TRBV5-4 and TRBJ1-5; 9 bases are shared with TRBD1. The ends lost 0 bases at V and 5 bases at J; junction bases unmatched: 0. The CDR3 has 14 residues. Germline values: CDR1 SGHNT, CDR2 YYREEE (reference sequence). This CDR3 reads CASSLGTGDQPQHF. CDR3 DNA sequence: TGTGCCAGCAGCTTGGGGACAGGGGATCAGCCCCAGCATTTT. Full variable domain (outside the CDR3, taken from reference TRBV5-4 and TRBJ1-5): ETGVTQSPTHLIKTRGQQVTLRCSSQSGHNTVSWYQQALGQGPQFIFQYYREEENGRGNFPPRFSGLQFPNYSSELNVNALELDDSALYLCASSLGTGDQPQHFGDGTRLSIL.

V usage is TRBV28 and J usage is TRBJ1-5; tentative D call: TRBD1 (5 bases). Trimming took 2 bases from V and 0 from J, leaving 11 bases between them. The CDR3 covers 16 residues. Germline CDR1 MDHEN, CDR2 SYDVKM. CDR3 residues: CASSLRDYYSNQPQHF. As DNA, the CDR3 is TGTGCCAGCAGTTTACGGGACTATTATAGCAATCAGCCCCAGCATTTT.

This chain uses TRBV27 with TRBJ1-6; D possibly corresponds to TRBD1 (6 bases). There are 15 residues in the CDR3. Trimming took off 4 bases at V and 4 bases at J, with 11 bases between the two ends. Germline lookup yields CDR1 MNHEY and CDR2 SMNVEV (reference sequence). The CDR3 DNA is TGTGCCAGCAGTTATTTGCAGGGGTATAATTCACCCCTCCACTTT. Encoded protein: CASSYLQGYNSPLHF.

This rearrangement joins TRBV28 to TRBJ2-1; 12 bases map to TRBD2. Germline trimming cut 8 bases from V and 4 bases from J; bases unmatched to any gene: 3. The CDR3 is made up of 14 amino acids. Germline V CDR1 and CDR2: MDHEN, SYDVKM. The CDR3 coding sequence is TGTGCCAGCCTGGGACTAGCGGGTTACAATGAGCAGTTCTTC. Amino acid sequence: CASLGLAGYNEQFF.